The clone carrying this T cell receptor (beta chain) was seen just once. The antigen remains unidentified. Germline V CDR1 and CDR2: MNHEY, SVGAGI. This CDR3 spans 14 amino acids. Trimming left V 0 bases short and J 5 bases short, with 10 bases between. This record belongs to a study of cytomegalovirus exposure and HLA in healthy donors. Overall study findings and caveats: The TCR clusters that emerged in the first cohort tended, a later analysis found, to co-occur in the roughly 110 validation repertoires. In vitro work confirmed that three CMV-associated chains recognize CMV antigens. The authors enumerated over 150 TCR beta chains as linked to cytomegalovirus.

Clones were read by immunoSEQ multiplex PCR, and TCRdb kept only the in-frame ones, dropping some. The table lists about 65,000 clones, about 94% of them singletons. A roughly 130-subject validation cohort, separate from the roughly 700-subject first cohort, supplied the donors. The chain uses TRBV6-5 and TRBJ2-5; weak D call: TRBD1 (5 bases). The sample taken for sequencing was PBMCs. This TCR was sampled from a man aged 18-30 years in good health and CMV-seropositive. CDR3 amino acids: CASSYSGRAETQYF. The DNA of the CDR3 is TGTGCCAGCAGTTACTCCGGCAGGGCGGAGACCCAGTACTTC.